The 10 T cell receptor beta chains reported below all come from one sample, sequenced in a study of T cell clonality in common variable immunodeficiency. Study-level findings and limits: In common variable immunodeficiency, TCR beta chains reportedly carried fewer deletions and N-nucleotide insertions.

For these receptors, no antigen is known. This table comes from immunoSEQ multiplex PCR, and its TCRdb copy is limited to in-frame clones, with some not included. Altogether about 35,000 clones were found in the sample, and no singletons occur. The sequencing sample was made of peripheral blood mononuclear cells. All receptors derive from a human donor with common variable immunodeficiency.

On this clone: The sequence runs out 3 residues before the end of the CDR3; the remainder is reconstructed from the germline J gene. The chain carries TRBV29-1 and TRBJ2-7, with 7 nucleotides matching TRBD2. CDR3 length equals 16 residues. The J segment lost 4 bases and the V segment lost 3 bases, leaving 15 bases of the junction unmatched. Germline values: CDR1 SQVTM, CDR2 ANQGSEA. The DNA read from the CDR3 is TGCAGCGTTGAGACCTGGGGGGGATCTCGCGGGTACGAG. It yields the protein CSVETWGGSRGYE. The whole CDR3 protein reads CSVETWGGSRGYEQYF.

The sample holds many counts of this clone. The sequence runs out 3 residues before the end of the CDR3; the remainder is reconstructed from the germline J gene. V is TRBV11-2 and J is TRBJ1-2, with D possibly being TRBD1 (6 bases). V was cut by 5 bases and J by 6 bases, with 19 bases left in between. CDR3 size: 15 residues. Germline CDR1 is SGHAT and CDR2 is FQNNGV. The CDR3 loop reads CASSPFGQGRNGYTF. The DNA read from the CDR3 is TGTGCCAGCAGCCCTTTTGGGCAGGGGAGGAATGGC.

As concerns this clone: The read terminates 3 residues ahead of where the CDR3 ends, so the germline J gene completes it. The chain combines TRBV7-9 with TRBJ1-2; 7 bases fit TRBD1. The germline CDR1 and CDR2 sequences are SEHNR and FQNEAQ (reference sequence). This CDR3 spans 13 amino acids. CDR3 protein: CASSRGTEGGYTF. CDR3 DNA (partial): TGTGCCAGCAGCAGAGGGACAGAGGGGGGC. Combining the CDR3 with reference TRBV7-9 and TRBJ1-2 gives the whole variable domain DTGVSQNPRHKITKRGQNVTFRCDPISEHNRLYWYRQTLGQGPEFLTYFQNEAQLEKSRLLSDRFSAERPKGSFSTLEIQRTEQGDSAMYLCASSRGTEGGYTFGSGTRLTVV.

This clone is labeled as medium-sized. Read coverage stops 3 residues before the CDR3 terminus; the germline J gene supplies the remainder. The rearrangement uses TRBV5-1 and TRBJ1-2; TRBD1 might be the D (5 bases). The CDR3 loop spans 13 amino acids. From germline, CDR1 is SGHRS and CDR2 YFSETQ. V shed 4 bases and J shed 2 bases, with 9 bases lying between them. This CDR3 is CASSQGRNYGYTF. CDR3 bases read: TGCGCCAGCAGCCAGGGCAGGAACTATGGC.

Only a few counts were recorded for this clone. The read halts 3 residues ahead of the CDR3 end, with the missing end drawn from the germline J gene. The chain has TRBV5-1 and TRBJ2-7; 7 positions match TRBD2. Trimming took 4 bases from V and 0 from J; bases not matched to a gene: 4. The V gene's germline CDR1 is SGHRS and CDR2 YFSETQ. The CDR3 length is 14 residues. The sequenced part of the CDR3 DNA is TGCGCCAGCAGCACCGGGACTACCTCCTACGAG. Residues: CASSTGTTSYE. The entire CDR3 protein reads CASSTGTTSYEQYF.

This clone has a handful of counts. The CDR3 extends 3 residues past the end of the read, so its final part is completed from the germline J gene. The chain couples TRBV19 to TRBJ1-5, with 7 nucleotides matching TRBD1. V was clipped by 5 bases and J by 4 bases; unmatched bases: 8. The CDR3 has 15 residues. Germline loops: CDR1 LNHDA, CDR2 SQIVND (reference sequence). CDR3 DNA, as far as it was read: TGTGCCAGTAGTTCCGGGACAGCAGCAAATCAGCCC. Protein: CASSSGTAANQP. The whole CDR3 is CASSSGTAANQPQHF.

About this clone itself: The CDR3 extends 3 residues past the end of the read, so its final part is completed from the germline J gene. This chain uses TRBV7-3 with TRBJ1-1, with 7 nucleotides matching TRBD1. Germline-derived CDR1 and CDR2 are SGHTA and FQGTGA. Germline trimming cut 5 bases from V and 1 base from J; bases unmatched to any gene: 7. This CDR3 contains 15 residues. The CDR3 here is CASSPKTGQNTEAFF. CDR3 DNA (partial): TGTGCCAGCAGCCCTAAGACAGGGCAGAACACTGAA.

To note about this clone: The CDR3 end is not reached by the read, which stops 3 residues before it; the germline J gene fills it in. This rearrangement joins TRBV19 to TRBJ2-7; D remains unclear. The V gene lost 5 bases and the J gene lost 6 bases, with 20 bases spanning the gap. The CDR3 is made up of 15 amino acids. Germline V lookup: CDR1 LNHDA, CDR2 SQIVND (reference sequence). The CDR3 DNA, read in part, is TGTGCCAGTAGTCAAAGGGTTCGGTATCCCGTCGAG. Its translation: CASSQRVRYPVE. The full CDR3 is CASSQRVRYPVEQYF.

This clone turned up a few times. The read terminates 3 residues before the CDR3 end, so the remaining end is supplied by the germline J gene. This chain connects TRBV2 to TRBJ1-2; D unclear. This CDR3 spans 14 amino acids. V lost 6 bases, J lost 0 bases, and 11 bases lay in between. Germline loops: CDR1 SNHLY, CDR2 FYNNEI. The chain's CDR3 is CASRGFLANYGYTF. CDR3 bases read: TGTGCCAGCAGAGGGTTTCTGGCTAACTATGGC.

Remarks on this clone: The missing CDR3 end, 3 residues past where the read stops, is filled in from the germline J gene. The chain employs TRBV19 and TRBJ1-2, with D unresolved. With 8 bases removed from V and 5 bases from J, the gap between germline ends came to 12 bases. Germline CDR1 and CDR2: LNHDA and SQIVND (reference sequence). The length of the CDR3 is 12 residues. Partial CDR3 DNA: TGTGCCAGTCTCGACAAACTTTATGGC. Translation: CASLDKLYG. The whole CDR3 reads CASLDKLYGYTF.